Below, 28 T cell receptor beta chains from the same sample are listed, as sequenced in a study of post-analysis software for immune sequencing data. Whole-study findings and limits: Patients had higher frequencies than controls of roughly five TRBV segments, including TRBV5-6, TRBV5-1 and TRBV20-1.

The antigens for these receptors are not known. Unique molecular identifiers tagged the TCR beta cDNA libraries. TCRdb called the PCR reads again in MiXCR, with one record for every CDR3 protein. The sample shows some 190,000 distinct CDR3 sequences, around 30% of them seen only once. Sequences were obtained from blood. The receptors were gathered from a girl aged 2-17 years with multiple sclerosis.

On this clonotype: Being one base from a much bigger clone, this may be a read error. The chain links TRBV6-1 to TRBJ2-5; D gene uncertain. The J call could be wrong; TRBJ2-7 is a better fit for the DNA end. CDR1 is MNHNS and CDR2 is SASEGT in the germline V gene. This CDR3 has 15 amino acids. This CDR3 reads CASSPTKDGSCEQYF. For the CDR3, the DNA is TGTGCCAGCAGCCCAACGAAGGACGGTTCCTGCGAGCAGTACTTC.

With regard to this clonotype: A much larger clone is a single base away; this may be a read error. The CDR3 ends on some other residue instead of the conserved phenylalanine or tryptophan, so this is likely a read error. The CDR3 spells CSVDGTEYGYTL. CDR3 nucleotides: TGCAGCGTTGATGGGACAGAATATGGCTACACCTTA. This chain links TRBV29-1 with TRBJ1-2; TRBD1 agrees at 7 bases. The CDR3 loop spans 12 amino acids. V was clipped by 3 bases and J by 5 bases; unmatched bases: 3. CDR1 SQVTM and CDR2 ANQGSEA come from the germline V gene.

The chain has TRBV6-1 and TRBJ2-1; D ambiguous. Per germline, CDR1 MNHNS and CDR2 SASEGT. V lost 4 bases and J 2 bases, leaving 6 bases between the germline ends. This CDR3 comprises 13 residues. The CDR3, as DNA: TGTGCCAGCAGTGCCGATCCCTACAATGAGCAGTTCTTC. Residues: CASSADPYNEQFF.

V gene TRBV5-1 combines with J gene TRBJ2-5; D is undetermined. This CDR3 is built from 13 residues. Germline CDR1 reads SGHRS; CDR2 reads YFSETQ. V was clipped by 0 bases and J by 4 bases, with 7 bases between them. The CDR3 sequence is CASSLASRETQYF. Here the CDR3 DNA reads TGCGCCAGCAGCTTGGCCTCTCGAGAGACCCAGTACTTC.

The gene calls are TRBV28 and TRBJ1-2, with 11 bases lining up with TRBD1. There are 16 residues in the CDR3. Trimming cost V 6 bases and J 3 bases; bases outside gene matches: 9. The germline CDR1 and CDR2 sequences are MDHEN and SYDVKM. The CDR3 region is CASSSAGQGEDYGYTF. The CDR3 coding sequence is TGTGCCAGCAGCTCGGCGGGACAGGGGGAGGACTATGGCTACACCTTC.

About this clonotype: A clone one base away is much larger, so this may be a read error. The rearrangement uses TRBV5-1 and TRBJ1-5; D possibly corresponds to TRBD1 (6 bases). The CDR3 totals 14 residues. V lost 4 bases to trimming and J lost 11 bases, with 19 bases between them. CDR1 and CDR2 from the germline V gene are SGHRS and YFSETQ. CDR3 sequence reads: CASSPEQGKQSQHF. The DNA for the CDR3 is TGCGCCAGCAGCCCTGAACAGGGCAAACAGTCCCAGCATTTT.

This clonotype turned up a few times. The rearrangement links TRBV5-1 to TRBJ2-2, with D perhaps TRBD1 or TRBD2 (5 bases each). The V gene lost 0 bases and the J gene lost 4 bases, with 16 bases spanning the gap. The CDR3 extends over 17 amino acids. In germline, CDR1 is SGHRS, CDR2 YFSETQ. The CDR3: CASSLEMTARGTGELFF. The CDR3 nucleotides are TGCGCCAGCAGCTTGGAGATGACAGCCCGGGGCACCGGGGAGCTGTTTTTT.

This clonotype was counted ten times or more. This chain joins TRBV5-1 and TRBJ1-2, with TRBD1 identical over 9 bases. The V segment lost 3 bases and the J segment 6 bases; nucleotides outside the gene matches: 3. The CDR3 is made up of 13 amino acids. Germline loops: CDR1 SGHRS, CDR2 YFSETQ. The CDR3 DNA reads as TGCGCCAGCAGCTCCGGACAGGGGAATGGCTACACCTTC. This sequence encodes CASSSGQGNGYTF.

This clonotype has more than one count but fewer than ten. The junction does not match germline at one end; this may be a read error. CDR3 amino acids: CASSPDITVTQYF. CDR3 bases: TGTGCCAGCAGCCCCGACATAACAGTTACGCAGTATTTT. The chain uses TRBV4-2 and TRBJ2-3; D is unclear. The CDR3 sequence is 13 residues long. The V gene's germline CDR1 is LGHNA and CDR2 YNFKEQ.

The chain couples TRBV6-5 to TRBJ2-3, with D maybe TRBD2 (5 bases). Germline V gives CDR1 MNHEY, CDR2 SVGAGI. This CDR3 region has 15 residues. V was trimmed by 6 bases and J by 0 bases, leaving 13 bases between them. The CDR3 sequence is CASSILSGSTDTQYF. The CDR3 nucleotides are TGTGCCAGCAGCATTCTAAGCGGAAGCACAGATACGCAGTATTTT.

This clonotype was seen a handful of times. The chain employs TRBV20-1 and TRBJ1-6; TRBD1 matches 10 bases. This CDR3 is built from 15 residues. J was trimmed by 7 bases and V by 0 bases; bases with no gene match: 3. The germline V gene has CDR1 DFQATT and CDR2 SNEGSKA (reference sequence). The CDR3 DNA reads TGCAGTGCTAGAGATCCGACAGGGGGCAATTCACCCCTCCACTTT. As protein: CSARDPTGGNSPLHF.

This rearrangement joins TRBV7-9 to TRBJ2-5; 13 bases line up with TRBD2. Judging by the DNA end, TRBJ2-7 fits better; the J call may be wrong. The CDR3 has 16 amino acids. The germline gives CDR1 SEHNR, CDR2 FQNEAQ (reference sequence). The DNA for the CDR3 is TGTGCCAGCAGCTTGACCGGACTAGCGGGAGATAGCGAGCAGTACTTC. This gives the protein CASSLTGLAGDSEQYF.

This clonotype occurred a few times. This chain connects TRBV12-3 or TRBV12-4 to TRBJ1-1; no clear D gene. With 2 bases removed from V and 8 bases from J, the gap between germline ends came to 12 bases. This CDR3 spans 13 amino acids. CDR3 nucleotide sequence: TGTGCCAGCAGTTTACCGGGTAGAGGCGAAGCTTTCTTT. This translates into CASSLPGRGEAFF.

This chain links TRBV28 with TRBJ2-7; tentatively, D is TRBD2 (6 bases). Germline values: CDR1 MDHEN, CDR2 SYDVKM. Trimming left V 1 base short and J 0 bases short, with 13 bases between. The length of the CDR3 is 16 residues. DNA of the CDR3: TGTGCCAGCAGTTTATTGGGGACGGAGGGCTCCTACGAGCAGTACTTC. This encodes CASSLLGTEGSYEQYF.

This clonotype was detected a few times. A much larger clone differs from this one at a single base, so this may be a read error. This chain joins TRBV27 and TRBJ2-6; D not resolved. This CDR3 has 16 residues. CDR1 and CDR2 from the germline V gene are MNHEY and SMNVEV (reference sequence). Trimming removed 5 bases from V and 3 bases from J, with 14 bases in between. The CDR3 is CASSRSQTLGANVLTF. CDR3 in DNA: TGTGCCAGCAGTCGGTCTCAGACCCTTGGGGCCAACGTCCTGACTTTC.

Comments on this clonotype: A much larger clone lies one base from this, so it may be a read error. The genes are TRBV10-2 and TRBJ2-7; 8 positions agree with TRBD2. V lost 2 bases to trimming and J lost 7 bases; unmatched junction nucleotides: 16. Germline CDR1 WSHSY, CDR2 SAAADI. This CDR3 has 17 residues. The CDR3 DNA reads as TGCGCCAGCAGTGAGGGGACTAGGGAGTTTCGCCACAATGAGCAGTACTTC. Translating it yields CASSEGTREFRHNEQYF.

This clonotype was recorded many times. This sequence joins TRBV28 and TRBJ2-5; 8 bases line up with TRBD2. The CDR3 is 14 residues long. CDR1 MDHEN and CDR2 SYDVKM come from the germline V gene. Unmatched junction bases numbered 8, after V lost 6 bases and J lost 5 bases. The CDR3 spells CASRPGLAGETQYF. The CDR3 nucleotides read TGTGCCAGCAGGCCCGGACTAGCTGGCGAGACCCAGTACTTC.

This clonotype was counted ten times or more. This chain uses TRBV6-1 with TRBJ2-1; 8 positions match TRBD2. This CDR3 region has 13 residues. V shed 6 bases, J shed 2 bases, and the junction held 0 bases outside the gene matches. Germline V gene lookup returns CDR1 MNHNS and CDR2 SASEGT. The CDR3 DNA is TGTGCCAGCAGGACTAGCGCCTACAATGAGCAGTTCTTC. Translated, it gives CASRTSAYNEQFF.

V and J are TRBV7-3 and TRBJ2-1; 7 bases line up with TRBD1. Per the germline V gene, CDR1 is SGHTA and CDR2 is FQGTGA. The CDR3 is 16 residues long. Losses at the gene ends were 3 bases for V and 1 base for J; bases not matched to a gene: 6. The CDR3 coding sequence is TGTGCCAGCAGCTTCCGACAGGGACAGTCCTACAATGAGCAGTTCTTC. Translating gives CASSFRQGQSYNEQFF. Together with reference TRBV7-3 and TRBJ2-1, the CDR3 gives the full variable domain: GAGVSQTPSNKVTEKGKYVELRCDPISGHTALYWYRQSLGQGPEFLIYFQGTGAADDSGLPNDRFFAVRPEGSVSTLKIQRTERGDSAVYLCASSFRQGQSYNEQFFGPGTRLTVL.

As for this clonotype: A read error may be the cause here, since a much bigger clone is one base away. The V gene is TRBV5-1, the J gene TRBJ1-4; no clear D. V was cut by 4 bases and J by 0 bases, with 7 bases left in between. Germline CDR1 is SGHRS and CDR2 is YFSETQ. The CDR3 spans 14 residues. The CDR3 protein is CASSVDSTNEKLFF. CDR3 nucleotide sequence: TGCGCCAGCAGCGTCGACTCAACTAATGAAAAACTGTTTTTT.

On this clonotype itself: Possible read error: a much larger clone is one base away. The chain joins TRBV4-2 to TRBJ2-1; unclear D gene. Germline V gene sequence: CDR1 LGHNA, CDR2 YNFKEQ. The CDR3 is made up of 16 amino acids. Written as DNA, the CDR3 is TGTGCCAGCAGCCAGGGCCTAAGGTATGACGACAATGTGCAGTTCTTC. The encoded protein is CASSQGLRYDDNVQFF.

V is TRBV4-1 and J is TRBJ2-2; D not certain. Between the trimmed V and J ends, which lost 2 bases and 0 bases, there was a span of 13 bases. Germline loops: CDR1 MGHRA, CDR2 YSYEKL. CDR3 length: 17 amino acids. CDR3: CASSQPYHGANTGELFF. In DNA, the CDR3 is TGCGCCAGCAGCCAACCATACCATGGAGCGAACACCGGGGAGCTGTTTTTT.

The V gene is TRBV11-2, the J gene TRBJ2-7; D gene ambiguous. The V end was cut by 5 bases, the J end by 2 bases, with 10 bases between. Per the germline V gene, CDR1 is SGHAT and CDR2 is FQNNGV. This CDR3 is built from 13 residues. The CDR3 DNA reads as TGTGCCAGCAGCCCGGAAAGGCCCTACGAGCAGTACTTC. It yields the protein CASSPERPYEQYF.

Many counts were recorded for this clonotype. The chain couples TRBV10-3 to TRBJ2-4; a weak D match, TRBD2 (5 bases). The CDR3 is made up of 16 amino acids. Looked up from germline, CDR1 is ENHRY and CDR2 is SYGVKD. Trimming pared 6 bases from V and 0 bases from J, leaving 15 bases between. DNA of the CDR3: TGTGCCATCAGCGCAACAGACTATTTAGCCAAAAACATTCAGTACTTC. Encoded protein: CAISATDYLAKNIQYF.

This clonotype was observed at least ten times. V and J are TRBV29-1 and TRBJ2-7; D may be TRBD2 (5 bases). V shed 5 bases and J shed 7 bases, with 21 bases lying between them. The germline CDR1 and CDR2 sequences are SQVTM and ANQGSEA. This CDR3 is 14 amino acids long. In DNA form, the CDR3 reads TGCAGCGTTCAGAGGGCGGCTAGTACGTTGGAGCAGTACTTC. Translated: CSVQRAASTLEQYF.

The table lists this clonotype with many counts. V usage is TRBV6-5 and J usage is TRBJ2-6, with no clear D. Germline assignment: CDR1 MNHEY and CDR2 SVGAGI. V was shortened by 10 bases and J by 0 bases, with 16 bases between the two germline ends. The CDR3 has 16 amino acids. The CDR3 DNA follows: TGTGCCACCCGCCCCTGGGGTAACTCTGGGGCCAACGTCCTGACTTTC. Translation: CATRPWGNSGANVLTF.

This clonotype was seen more than once but under ten times. This sequence joins TRBV14 and TRBJ2-3, with 8 bases fitting TRBD1. The trim removed 4 bases at V and 2 bases at J, leaving 8 bases unmatched. Germline V gene sequence: CDR1 SGHDN, CDR2 FVKESK. The CDR3 totals 16 residues. For the CDR3, the DNA is TGTGCCAGCAGCCCTTCAGGGGGCGCCTCCACAGATACGCAGTATTTT. It codes for CASSPSGGASTDTQYF. Full variable domain (outside the CDR3, taken from reference TRBV14 and TRBJ2-3): EAGVTQFPSHSVIEKGQTVTLRCDPISGHDNLYWYRRVMGKEIKFLLHFVKESKQDESGMPNNRFLAERTGGTYSTLKVQPAELEDSGVYFCASSPSGGASTDTQYFGPGTRLTVL.

This clonotype was recorded a few times. This sequence joins TRBV5-1 and TRBJ2-1; D is undetermined. CDR1 is SGHRS and CDR2 is YFSETQ in the germline V gene. V lost 0 bases to trimming and J lost 7 bases, with 8 bases between them. This CDR3 is built from 13 residues. CDR3 in DNA: TGCGCCAGCAGCTTGGATGGTTGGAATGAGCAGTTCTTC. This gives the protein CASSLDGWNEQFF.